This TCR beta chain was captured by sequencing in a study of blood T cell repertoires in COVID-19. The wider study: The United States, Italy and Spain supplied acute and convalescent COVID-19 samples.

Patients at the Seattle site were enrolled during active infection and followed longitudinally. How the authors handled the data: Amplification with reference gene primers provided the estimates of nucleated cell counts. Data came from immunoSEQ multiplex PCR; TCRdb stores just in-frame clones and leaves some out. That table supplies the V and J calls and clone size; D and trimming were determined from the DNA. The repertoire consists of about 350,000 clones, with about 87% occurring once and the leading ten covering roughly 9.9%. The CDR3 spans 17 residues. CDR1 is MGHRA and CDR2 is YSYEKL in the germline V gene. V shed 0 bases and J 5 bases; nucleotides not matched to a gene: 7.

The clonotype comes from a man aged 25 to 40 with COVID-19, enrolled during active disease. The chain employs TRBV4-1 and TRBJ1-6; TRBD1 aligns across 7 bases. Sample: peripheral blood. CDR3: CASSQDGTEANNSPLHF. The CDR3 DNA sequence: TGCGCCAGCAGCCAAGATGGGACAGAAGCTAATAATTCACCCCTCCACTTT.